These 14 T cell receptor beta chains share one sample of origin, sequenced in a study of T cell repertoires in cytomegalovirus infection. TCRdb used MiXCR to reprocess the reads, holding one entry per CDR3 protein. The sample gives 400,000 or so distinct CDR3 sequences, 30% to 40% of which show up once; approximately 14% is in the top ten. Sequencing was carried out using PBMCs. The origin of the receptors is a human donor in good health (CMV status not recorded). Some clones in this sample may be carry-over from other donors' samples.

Worth noting for this clonotype: The junction does not match germline at one end; this may be a read error. The CDR3 DNA sequence: TGTGCCAGCGGCTTAGGGACATCTAGCACAGATACGCAGTATTTT. Translation gives CASGLGTSSTDTQYF. The chain uses TRBV7-6 and TRBJ2-3; maybe TRBD1 (6 bases). The CDR3 is 15 residues long. CDR1 is SGHVS and CDR2 is FNYEAQ in the germline V gene.

J is TRBJ1-2 and V is TRBV5-4; 12 bases match TRBD1. V gave up 3 bases and J gave up 6 bases; unmatched junction bases: 6. CDR3 length equals 15 residues. Germline-derived CDR1 and CDR2 are SGHNT and YYREEE (reference sequence). The CDR3: CASSSYGTGGDGYTF. DNA of the CDR3: TGTGCCAGCAGCTCATATGGGACAGGGGGCGATGGCTACACCTTC.

This clonotype was detected ten times or more. The V and J genes are TRBV7-8 and TRBJ2-3, with TRBD2 matching 10 bases. This CDR3 region has 16 residues. CDR1 and CDR2 (germline): SGHVS, FQNEAQ. The J segment lost 5 bases and the V segment lost 4 bases, leaving 9 bases of the junction unmatched. In nucleotides, the CDR3 is TGTGCCAGCAGCTCTCGGAGCGGGGGGGCCGGAGATACGCAGTATTTT. It yields the protein CASSSRSGGAGDTQYF.

The CDR3 coding sequence is TGTGCCATCAGTGAGTCAGGGGGATCGAATCAGCCCCAGCATTTT. Translation gives CAISESGGSNQPQHF. V is TRBV10-3 and J is TRBJ1-5; weak D call: TRBD1 (6 bases). With 0 bases removed from V and 4 bases from J, the gap between germline ends came to 10 bases. The CDR3 sequence is 15 residues long. Germline V gene sequence: CDR1 ENHRY, CDR2 SYGVKD.

This clonotype has only a few counts. The rearrangement uses TRBV7-9 and TRBJ2-1, with a tentative D call TRBD1 (6 bases). CDR3 size: 14 residues. Germline CDR1 and CDR2: SEHNR and FQNEAQ (reference sequence). V gave up 3 bases and J gave up 4 bases, with 10 bases separating them. The CDR3 loop reads CASSLGQLYNEQFF. CDR3 DNA sequence: TGTGCCAGCAGCTTGGGACAACTGTACAATGAGCAGTTCTTC.

The chain recombines TRBV25-1 with TRBJ1-2; perhaps TRBD1 as D (6 bases). The germline gives CDR1 MGHDK, CDR2 SYGVNS. The V end was cut by 2 bases, the J end by 4 bases, with 14 bases between. The CDR3 totals 15 residues. The chain's CDR3 is CASSEAGVDGYGYTF. CDR3 bases: TGTGCCAGCAGTGAAGCAGGGGTGGATGGCTATGGCTACACCTTC.

Comment on this clonotype: The junction does not match germline at one end; this may be a read error. The chain is built from TRBV4-1 and TRBJ2-4, with D possibly being TRBD2 (6 bases). Germline V gene data show CDR1 as MGHRA and CDR2 as YSYEKL. The CDR3 is 15 residues long. Here the CDR3 DNA reads TGTGCCAGCAGCCAGGAGGGTGCGGGCAAAAACAGTCAGTACTTC. Translation gives CASSQEGAGKNSQYF.

This chain connects TRBV7-9 to TRBJ1-2; no reliable D call. This CDR3 contains 15 residues. Germline V gives CDR1 SEHNR, CDR2 FQNEAQ (reference sequence). Trimming cost V 0 bases and J 4 bases, with 12 bases left between them. CDR3 sequence reads: CASSLATFSGYGYTF. The CDR3 DNA is TGTGCCAGCAGCTTAGCGACATTCTCTGGCTATGGCTACACCTTC.

The table lists this clonotype with many counts. The gene calls are TRBV6-2 or TRBV6-3 and TRBJ2-1; TRBD1 is a possible D gene (6 bases). Trimming stripped 4 bases from V and 0 bases from J, with 16 bases between. CDR3 length: 17 residues. The germline gives CDR1 MNHEY, CDR2 SVGEGT. CDR3 DNA sequence: TGTGCCAGCAGTTTGTCTCCAGGGGCCTCCTCCTACAATGAGCAGTTCTTC. It codes for CASSLSPGASSYNEQFF.

This clonotype was observed a few times. The chain joins TRBV4-1 to TRBJ1-2; TRBD1 agrees at 8 bases. Per the germline V gene, CDR1 is MGHRA and CDR2 is YSYEKL. This CDR3 comprises 18 residues. The V and J ends lost 0 bases and 0 bases, in that order; junction bases with no gene match: 9. As DNA, the CDR3 is TGCGCCAGCAGCCAAGAATGGGGATCAGGGGGCGCTAACTATGGCTACACCTTC. As protein: CASSQEWGSGGANYGYTF.

The table lists this clonotype with a count of one. The junction shows a germline mismatch at one end, possibly a read error. The V gene is TRBV7-2, the J gene TRBJ1-2; tentative D call: TRBD1 (6 bases). The CDR3 consists of 14 residues. CDR1 and CDR2 from the germline V gene are SGHTA and FQGNSA. The CDR3, as DNA: TGTGCCAGCAGCTTAGAATGGTCAGGGGCTGGCTACTCCTTC. Translation: CASSLEWSGAGYSF.

This chain joins TRBV12-3 or TRBV12-4 and TRBJ1-3; D is uncertain. The CDR3 totals 16 residues. The germline V and J ends were trimmed by 6 bases and 0 bases, with 15 bases remaining between them. The CDR3 DNA follows: TGTGCCAGCAGCCCAATGTGGCTGATCTCTGGAAACACCATATATTTT. It specifies CASSPMWLISGNTIYF.

This clonotype has just a few counts. This CDR3 is CASSPDWRRPQHF. The CDR3 coding sequence is TGTGCCAGTAGTCCAGACTGGCGACGGCCCCAGCATTTT. The V gene is TRBV19, the J gene TRBJ1-5; D is undetermined. The CDR3 contains 13 residues. Germline values: CDR1 LNHDA, CDR2 SQIVND (reference sequence). V lost 5 bases to trimming and J lost 9 bases, with 14 bases between them.

This chain connects TRBV12-3 or TRBV12-4 to TRBJ1-5; 9 nucleotides align to TRBD1. With 6 bases clipped from V and 3 bases from J, the junction kept 3 bases outside the gene matches. The CDR3 has 14 residues. CDR3 bases: TGTGCCAGCAGGGGGACAGGGATCAATCAGCCCCAGCATTTT. It yields the protein CASRGTGINQPQHF.